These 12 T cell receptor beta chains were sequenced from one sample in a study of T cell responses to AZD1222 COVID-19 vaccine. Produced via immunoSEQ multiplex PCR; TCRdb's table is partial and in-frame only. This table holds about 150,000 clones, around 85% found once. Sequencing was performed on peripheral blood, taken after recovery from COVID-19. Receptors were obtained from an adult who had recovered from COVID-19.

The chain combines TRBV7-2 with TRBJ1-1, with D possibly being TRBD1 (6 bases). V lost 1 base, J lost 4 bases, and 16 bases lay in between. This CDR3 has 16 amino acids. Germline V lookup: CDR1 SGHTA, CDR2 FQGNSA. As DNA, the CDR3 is TGTGCCAGCAGCTTAGGTCGGTTGGGGGGCGGCACTGAAGCTTTCTTT. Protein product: CASSLGRLGGGTEAFF.

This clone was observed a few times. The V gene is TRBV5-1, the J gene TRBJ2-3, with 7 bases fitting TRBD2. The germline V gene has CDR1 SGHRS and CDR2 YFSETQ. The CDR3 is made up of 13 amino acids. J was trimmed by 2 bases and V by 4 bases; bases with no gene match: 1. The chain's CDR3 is CASSGDYTDTQYF. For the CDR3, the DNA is TGCGCCAGCAGCGGGGACTACACAGATACGCAGTATTTT.

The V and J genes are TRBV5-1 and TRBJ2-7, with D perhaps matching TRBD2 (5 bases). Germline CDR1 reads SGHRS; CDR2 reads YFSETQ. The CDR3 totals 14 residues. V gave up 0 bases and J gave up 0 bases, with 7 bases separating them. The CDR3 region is CASSLGRGSYEQYF. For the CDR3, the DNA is TGCGCCAGCAGCTTGGGTCGGGGCTCCTACGAGCAGTACTTC.

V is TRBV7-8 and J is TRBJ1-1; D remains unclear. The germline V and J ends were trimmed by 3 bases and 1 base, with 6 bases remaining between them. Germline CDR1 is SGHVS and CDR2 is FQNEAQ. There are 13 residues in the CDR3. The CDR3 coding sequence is TGTGCCAGCAGCTTTCGAGGGAACACTGAAGCTTTCTTT. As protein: CASSFRGNTEAFF.

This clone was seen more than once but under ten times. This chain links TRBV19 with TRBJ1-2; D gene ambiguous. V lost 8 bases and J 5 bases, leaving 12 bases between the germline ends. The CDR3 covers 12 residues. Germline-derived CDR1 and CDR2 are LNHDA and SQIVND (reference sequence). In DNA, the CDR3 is TGTGCCAGTCCCCCTCTGGGGTATGGCTACACCTTC. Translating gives CASPPLGYGYTF.

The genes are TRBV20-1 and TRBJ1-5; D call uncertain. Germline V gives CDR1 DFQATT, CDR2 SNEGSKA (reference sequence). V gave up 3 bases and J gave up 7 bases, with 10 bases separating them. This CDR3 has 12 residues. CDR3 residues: CSASHSRQPQHF. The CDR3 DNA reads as TGCAGTGCTAGTCACTCTCGGCAGCCCCAGCATTTT.

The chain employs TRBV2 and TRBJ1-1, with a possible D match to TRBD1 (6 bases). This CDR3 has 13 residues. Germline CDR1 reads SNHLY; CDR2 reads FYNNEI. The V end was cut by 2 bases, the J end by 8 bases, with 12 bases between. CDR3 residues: CASSESSRGEAFF. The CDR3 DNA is TGTGCCAGCAGTGAAAGTAGTAGGGGGGAAGCTTTCTTT.

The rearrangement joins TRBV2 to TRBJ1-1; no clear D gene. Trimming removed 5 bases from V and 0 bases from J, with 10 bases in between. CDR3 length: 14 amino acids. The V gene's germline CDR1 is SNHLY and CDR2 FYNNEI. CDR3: CASSQQTLNTEAFF. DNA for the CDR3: TGTGCCAGCAGTCAACAGACCTTGAACACTGAAGCTTTCTTT.

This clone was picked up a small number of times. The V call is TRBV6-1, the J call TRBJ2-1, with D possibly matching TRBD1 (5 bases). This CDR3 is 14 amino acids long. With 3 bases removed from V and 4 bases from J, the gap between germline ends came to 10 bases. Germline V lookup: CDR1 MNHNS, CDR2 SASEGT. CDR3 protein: CASSDRTPYNEQFF. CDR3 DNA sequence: TGTGCCAGCAGTGACCGGACACCATACAATGAGCAGTTCTTC.

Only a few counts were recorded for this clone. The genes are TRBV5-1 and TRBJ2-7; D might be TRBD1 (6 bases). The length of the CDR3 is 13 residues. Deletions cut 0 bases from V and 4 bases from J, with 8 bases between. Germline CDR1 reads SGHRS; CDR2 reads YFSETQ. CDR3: CASSLGTEYEQYF. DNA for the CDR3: TGCGCCAGCAGCTTGGGGACAGAATACGAGCAGTACTTC. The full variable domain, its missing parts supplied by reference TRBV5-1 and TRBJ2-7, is KAGVTQTPRYLIKTRGQQVTLSCSPISGHRSVSWYQQTPGQGLQFLFEYFSETQRNKGNFPGRFSGRQFSNSRSEMNVSTLELGDSALYLCASSLGTEYEQYFGPGTRLTVT.

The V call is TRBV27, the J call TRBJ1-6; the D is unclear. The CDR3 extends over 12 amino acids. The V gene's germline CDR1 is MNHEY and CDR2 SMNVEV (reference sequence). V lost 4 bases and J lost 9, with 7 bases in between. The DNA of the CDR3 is TGTGCCAGCAGTTCCTTGGCTTCACCCCTCCACTTT. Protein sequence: CASSSLASPLHF.

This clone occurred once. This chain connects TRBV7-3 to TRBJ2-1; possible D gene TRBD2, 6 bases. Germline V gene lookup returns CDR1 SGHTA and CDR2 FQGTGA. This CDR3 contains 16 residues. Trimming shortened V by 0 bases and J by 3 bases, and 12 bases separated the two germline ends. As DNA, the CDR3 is TGTGCCAGCAGCTTAACGTTAGGGACTCGCTACAATGAGCAGTTCTTC. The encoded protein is CASSLTLGTRYNEQFF.